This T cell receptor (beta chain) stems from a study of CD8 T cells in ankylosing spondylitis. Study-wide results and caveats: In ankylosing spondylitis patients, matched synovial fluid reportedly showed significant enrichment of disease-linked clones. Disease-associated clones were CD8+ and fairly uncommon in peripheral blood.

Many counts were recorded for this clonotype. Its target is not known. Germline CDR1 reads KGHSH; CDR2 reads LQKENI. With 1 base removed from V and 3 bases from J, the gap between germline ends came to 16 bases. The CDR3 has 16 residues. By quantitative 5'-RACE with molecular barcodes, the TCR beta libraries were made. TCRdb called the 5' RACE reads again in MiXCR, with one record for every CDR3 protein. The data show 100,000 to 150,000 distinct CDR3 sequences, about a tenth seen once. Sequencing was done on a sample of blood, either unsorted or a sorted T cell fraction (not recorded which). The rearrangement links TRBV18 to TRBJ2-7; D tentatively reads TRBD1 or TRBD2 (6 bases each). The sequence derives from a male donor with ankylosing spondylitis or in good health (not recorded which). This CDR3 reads CASSPQNIGGGYEQYF. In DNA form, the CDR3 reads TGTGCCAGCTCACCACAGAATATCGGAGGGGGCTACGAGCAGTACTTC.